A selection of T cell receptor beta chains follows, all from one sample in a study of CD8 T cells in Susac syndrome. One entry per CDR3 protein, called by TCRdb with MiXCR from the immunoSEQ multiplex PCR reads. The repertoire holds some 200,000 distinct CDR3 sequences, with around nine tenths as singletons. The sequenced sample consisted of CD4+ T cells from PBMCs. Source of these receptors: a human donor with Susac syndrome. Each CDR3 is given with its conserved first and last residue. D genes are given only for firm matches. Clone size is shown for a subset of rows, as once, few, many or a class of expanded clone.

V: TRBV28
length: 14
size: .
D: .
J: TRBJ2-7
DNA: TGTGCCAGCAGTTATTACCCGACCTCCTACGAGCAGTACTTC
CDR3: CASSYYPTSYEQYF

V: TRBV15
length: 17
size: .
D: TRBD1
J: TRBJ1-1
DNA: TGTGCCACCAGCAGAGGGCCGGACAGGGGGTCCAACACTGAAGCTTTCTTT
CDR3: CATSRGPDRGSNTEAFF

V: TRBV12-3/TRBV12-4
length: 13
size: .
D: TRBD1
J: TRBJ1-2
DNA: TGTGCCAGCAGTCGGACAGGGGTGGGTGGCTACACCTTC
CDR3: CASSRTGVGGYTF

V: TRBV20-1
length: 14
size: .
D: TRBD2
J: TRBJ2-1
DNA: TGCAGTGCTAGTCCGGCGGGAGCCTACAATGAGCAGTTCTTC
CDR3: CSASPAGAYNEQFF

V: TRBV19
length: 15
size: once
D: TRBD1
J: TRBJ1-2
DNA: TGTGCCAGTAGTACACCCGGGACAGAGAGTAATGGCTACACCTTC
CDR3: CASSTPGTESNGYTF

V: TRBV7-9
length: 17
size: .
D: .
J: TRBJ2-1
DNA: TGTGCCAGCAGCGCAGGGAGGGGGGCAGGATCCTACAATGAGCAGTTCTTC
CDR3: CASSAGRGAGSYNEQFF

V: TRBV5-8
length: 13
size: .
D: .
J: TRBJ2-7
DNA: TGTGCCAGCAGCCCCGGCCTAGTCTACGAGCAGTACTTC
CDR3: CASSPGLVYEQYF

V: TRBV18
length: 14
size: .
D: .
J: TRBJ2-7
DNA: TGTGCCAGCTCACCTACGTTCAGCCACTACGAGCAGTACTTC
CDR3: CASSPTFSHYEQYF

V: TRBV18
length: 15
size: .
D: .
J: TRBJ2-4
DNA: TGTGCCAGCTCACCAGTGGTAGATTCCAGACCAGCCCCCATATTC
CDR3: CASSPVVDSRPAPIF

V: TRBV15
length: 16
size: .
D: .
J: TRBJ1-4
DNA: TGTGCCACCAGCAGAGATCGTCCCCGGCTGGGTGAAAAACTGTTTTTT
CDR3: CATSRDRPRLGEKLFF

V: TRBV2
length: 14
size: .
D: .
J: TRBJ2-5
DNA: TGTGCCAGCACCAGACTAGATTCCCAAGAGACCCAGTACTTC
CDR3: CASTRLDSQETQYF

V: TRBV6-1
length: 14
size: .
D: TRBD1
J: TRBJ1-2
DNA: TGTGCCAGCAGGGGGGACAGTACTAACTATGGCTACACCTTC
CDR3: CASRGDSTNYGYTF

V: TRBV7-2
length: 11
size: .
D: .
J: TRBJ2-1
DNA: TGTGCCAGCAGCCTGATCCATGAGCAGTTCTTC
CDR3: CASSLIHEQFF

V: TRBV9
length: 15
size: .
D: .
J: TRBJ2-2
DNA: TGTGCCAGCAGCGTAGACACCTTGGGCACCGGGGAGCTGTTTTTT
CDR3: CASSVDTLGTGELFF

V: TRBV6-6
length: 14
size: .
D: TRBD1
J: TRBJ2-3
DNA: TGTGCCAGCAGACAAGACGGGACAGCTGATACGCAGTATTTT
CDR3: CASRQDGTADTQYF

V: TRBV6-5
length: 14
size: .
D: TRBD2
J: TRBJ2-1
DNA: TGTGCCGTTAGCGGGAGAGACTTCTACAATGAGCAGTTCTTC
CDR3: CAVSGRDFYNEQFF

V: TRBV13
length: 16
size: .
D: TRBD2
J: TRBJ2-1
DNA: TGTGCCAGCAGCTTACCTAGCGGGGGCCCTTCACCGTGGCAGTTCTTC
CDR3: CASSLPSGGPSPWQFF

V: TRBV6-5
length: 14
size: .
D: .
J: TRBJ2-7
DNA: TGTGCCAGCAGAGGGACTTTTAGCTCCTACGAGCAGTACTTC
CDR3: CASRGTFSSYEQYF

V: TRBV10-3
length: 15
size: .
D: .
J: TRBJ2-7
DNA: TGTGCCATCAGTGAGTCGGCAGGAGAATTACGGAAGCAGTACTTC
CDR3: CAISESAGELRKQYF

V: TRBV28
length: 14
size: few
D: .
J: TRBJ2-1
DNA: TGTGCCAGCAGTTTGGTGGGAGGATACAATGAGCAGTTCTTC
CDR3: CASSLVGGYNEQFF

V: TRBV7-9
length: 15
size: once
D: TRBD1
J: TRBJ2-1
DNA: TGTGCCAGCAGCTTAGGAGGCAGGGGGCACGATGAGCAGTTCTTC
CDR3: CASSLGGRGHDEQFF

V: TRBV7-2
length: 15
size: .
D: .
J: TRBJ1-5
DNA: TGTGCCAGCAGCCCCAAGACCGGTAGCAATCAGCCCCAGCATTTT
CDR3: CASSPKTGSNQPQHF

V: TRBV4-2
length: 16
size: .
D: TRBD1
J: TRBJ2-2
DNA: TGTGCCAGCAGCCAGGGACGGACAGGGACCACCGGGGAGCTGTTTTTT
CDR3: CASSQGRTGTTGELFF

V: TRBV12-3/TRBV12-4
length: 14
size: .
D: .
J: TRBJ1-5
DNA: TGTGCCAGCACCCGGGACAACCGCAATCAGCCCCAGCATTTT
CDR3: CASTRDNRNQPQHF

V: TRBV10-3
length: 18
size: once
D: TRBD2
J: TRBJ2-3
DNA: TGTGCCATCAGTGAGTCGAAATTGCGGGAGGCCGGGGGAGATACGCAGTATTTT
CDR3: CAISESKLREAGGDTQYF

V: TRBV6-1
length: 14
size: .
D: .
J: TRBJ2-5
DNA: TGTGCCAGTAGTGGGACGTACCCTTCGGAGACCCAGTACTTC
CDR3: CASSGTYPSETQYF

V: TRBV5-1
length: 15
size: .
D: .
J: TRBJ2-7
DNA: TGCGCCAGCAGCTTGGTGGCCGGAAGAGACTACGAGCAGTACTTC
CDR3: CASSLVAGRDYEQYF

V: TRBV28
length: 14
size: .
D: TRBD1
J: TRBJ2-1
DNA: TGTGCCAGCAGTTTTGGGGACAGGGTCCATGAGCAGTTCTTC
CDR3: CASSFGDRVHEQFF

V: TRBV7-3
length: 16
size: .
D: TRBD1
J: TRBJ1-6
DNA: TGTGCCAGCAGCTTAGCCGGGACAGGGATAGGGACACCCCTCCACTTT
CDR3: CASSLAGTGIGTPLHF

V: TRBV20-1
length: 13
size: .
D: TRBD2
J: TRBJ2-7
DNA: TGCAGTGCTTTACTAGCGGCTCAGCCCGGGCAGTACTTC
CDR3: CSALLAAQPGQYF

V: TRBV5-4
length: 15
size: once
D: TRBD1
J: TRBJ2-1
DNA: TGTGCCAGCAGCCCGGACAGGGCTTTCTACAATGAGCAGTTCTTC
CDR3: CASSPDRAFYNEQFF

V: TRBV6-4
length: 15
size: .
D: TRBD2
J: TRBJ2-3
DNA: TGTGCCAGCAGTGAGAGCGGGGGGGCCGGTGATACGCAGTATTTT
CDR3: CASSESGGAGDTQYF

V: TRBV3-1
length: 12
size: once
D: TRBD2
J: TRBJ2-1
DNA: TGTGCCAGCAGCCAAGGCGGGGGTGAGCAGTTCTTC
CDR3: CASSQGGGEQFF

V: TRBV25-1
length: 15
size: .
D: .
J: TRBJ1-3
DNA: TGTGCCAGCAGTGAACCCCTGGGGACTGGAAACACCATATATTTT
CDR3: CASSEPLGTGNTIYF

V: TRBV6-2/TRBV6-3
length: 14
size: .
D: TRBD2
J: TRBJ2-7
DNA: TGTGCCAGCAGAAGACGGGGGGACGGTTGGGAGCAGTACTTC
CDR3: CASRRRGDGWEQYF

V: TRBV2
length: 15
size: .
D: TRBD2
J: TRBJ2-1
DNA: TGTGCCAGCAGTCCCTTCGTGGGAGGGTACAATGAGCAGTTCTTC
CDR3: CASSPFVGGYNEQFF

V: TRBV19
length: 14
size: .
D: TRBD1
J: TRBJ1-1
DNA: TGTGCCAGTAGTATAGGGGACAGGGGGCTCGGAGCTTTCTTT
CDR3: CASSIGDRGLGAFF

V: TRBV3-1
length: 13
size: once
D: TRBD2
J: TRBJ2-5
DNA: TGTGCCAGCAGCGCTAGCGGGAAAGAGACCCAGTACTTC
CDR3: CASSASGKETQYF

V: TRBV10-3
length: 13
size: .
D: .
J: TRBJ1-2
DNA: TGTGCCACCGGGCCCGGTTATTCCTATGGCTACACCTTC
CDR3: CATGPGYSYGYTF

V: TRBV6-5
length: 15
size: .
D: TRBD2
J: TRBJ2-5
DNA: TGTGCCAGCAGTTACTCGAGGGCGGGGGGAGAGACCCAGTACTTC
CDR3: CASSYSRAGGETQYF

V: TRBV30
length: 12
size: .
D: .
J: TRBJ1-2
DNA: TGTGCCTGGAGTGTACTAGTGGGTGGCTACACCTTC
CDR3: CAWSVLVGGYTF

V: TRBV6-6
length: 15
size: .
D: .
J: TRBJ1-4
DNA: TGTGCCAGCAGTTATGACCCCGGCCGCTATGAAAAACTGTTTTTT
CDR3: CASSYDPGRYEKLFF

V: TRBV5-4
length: 14
size: .
D: TRBD1
J: TRBJ2-5
DNA: TGTGCCAGCAGCCCCGGGACAGGGAGAGAGACCCAGTACTTC
CDR3: CASSPGTGRETQYF

V: TRBV20-1
length: 15
size: .
D: TRBD2
J: TRBJ2-7
DNA: TGCAGTGCGGGCTTTACTAGCGGGACCACCTACGAGCAGTACTTC
CDR3: CSAGFTSGTTYEQYF

V: TRBV7-8
length: 16
size: .
D: TRBD2
J: TRBJ2-3
DNA: TGTGCCAGCAGCAGACTAGCGGGGGGTTTCACAGATACGCAGTATTTT
CDR3: CASSRLAGGFTDTQYF

V: TRBV7-6
length: 16
size: .
D: TRBD2
J: TRBJ2-3
DNA: TGTGCCAGCAGCTGGACTAGCGGGGGCCCTGGAGATACGCAGTATTTT
CDR3: CASSWTSGGPGDTQYF

V: TRBV20-1
length: 13
size: .
D: .
J: TRBJ2-7
DNA: TGCAGTGCTACAGGGGACCTACCCTACGAGCAGTACTTC
CDR3: CSATGDLPYEQYF

V: TRBV12-3/TRBV12-4
length: 14
size: .
D: .
J: TRBJ1-1
DNA: TGTGCCAGCAGTCAAACCGGGGTCAACACTGAAGCTTTCTTT
CDR3: CASSQTGVNTEAFF

V: TRBV5-1
length: 14
size: .
D: TRBD1
J: TRBJ1-4
DNA: TGCGCCAGCAACCGGGGGACAGCTAATGAAAAACTGTTTTTT
CDR3: CASNRGTANEKLFF

V: TRBV5-6
length: 12
size: few
D: .
J: TRBJ2-7
DNA: TGTGCCAGCACGGCAGGACTCTACGAGCAGTACTTC
CDR3: CASTAGLYEQYF

V: TRBV10-3
length: 12
size: .
D: .
J: TRBJ1-1
DNA: TGTGCCATCGGGAAAGTGAACACTGAAGCTTTCTTT
CDR3: CAIGKVNTEAFF

V: TRBV25-1
length: 17
size: .
D: TRBD2
J: TRBJ2-5
DNA: TGTGCCAGCAGCTCGACTAGCGGGGGGCAGGTACAAGAGACCCAGTACTTC
CDR3: CASSSTSGGQVQETQYF

V: TRBV3-1
length: 15
size: .
D: .
J: TRBJ1-2
DNA: TGTGCCAGCAGCTTAATGACAGGAGCCAACTATGGCTACACCTTC
CDR3: CASSLMTGANYGYTF